What follows are 15 T cell receptor beta chains derived from one specimen sequenced in a study of T-cell memory formation after mild COVID-19. Using its own MiXCR run on the 5' RACE reads, TCRdb lists one record per CDR3 protein. The table has hundreds of thousands of distinct CDR3 sequences, roughly a fifth seen once; the top ten hold 21%. The sample consisted of PBMCs or a T cell subset sorted from them (not recorded which). These receptors were obtained from a young man who had mild COVID-19 (a few samples of this study predate the infection). Cell type and time point are not known.

The rearrangement uses TRBV20-1 and TRBJ2-3; the D gene is possibly TRBD1 (6 bases). V was cut by 6 bases and J by 0 bases, with 16 bases left in between. Germline CDR1 is DFQATT and CDR2 is SNEGSKA (reference sequence). This CDR3 spans 15 amino acids. Here the CDR3 DNA reads TGCAGTGCAATCCCGGGACACCTGAGCACAGATACGCAGTATTTT. Its translation is CSAIPGHLSTDTQYF.

This clonotype has just a few counts. The chain is built from TRBV6-5 and TRBJ1-1; 10 nucleotides agree with TRBD1. Germline values: CDR1 MNHEY, CDR2 SVGAGI. Trimming removed 8 bases from V and 6 bases from J; junction bases left unmatched: 12. CDR3 length: 15 amino acids. The CDR3 region has the DNA TGTGCCAGCTCCCGGGACAGGGGAGGTGAGGCTGAAGCTTTCTTT. Translated, it gives CASSRDRGGEAEAFF.

The chain carries TRBV5-8 and TRBJ2-3; 7 bases agree with TRBD2. CDR3 length: 17 residues. The germline V gene encodes CDR1 SGHTS and CDR2 YDEGEE. The J segment lost 1 base and the V segment lost 4 bases, leaving 12 bases of the junction unmatched. The CDR3 region has the DNA TGTGCCAGCAGCCTAAACCGAGCGGGGATAGGCACAGATACGCAGTATTTT. Amino acids: CASSLNRAGIGTDTQYF.

This clonotype was counted between two and nine times. The chain carries TRBV20-1 and TRBJ2-2, with D perhaps TRBD2 (5 bases). V dropped 2 bases and J dropped 0 bases, with 13 bases sitting between them. The CDR3 is made up of 16 amino acids. The germline V gene has CDR1 DFQATT and CDR2 SNEGSKA (reference sequence). The DNA for the CDR3 is TGCAGTGCTAGAAGTTTTCTAGCCACGAACACCGGGGAGCTGTTTTTT. It encodes CSARSFLATNTGELFF.

The chain is built from TRBV7-9 and TRBJ2-3; D gene unclear. CDR3 length: 15 residues. Trimming cost V 6 bases and J 0 bases, with 13 bases left between them. CDR1 and CDR2 (germline): SEHNR, FQNEAQ (reference sequence). The DNA for the CDR3 is TGTGCCAGCAGGGTACAGAGCACTAGCACAGATACGCAGTATTTT. Amino acid sequence: CASRVQSTSTDTQYF.

Only a few counts were recorded for this clonotype. V gene TRBV11-2 combines with J gene TRBJ2-5, with TRBD2 as a possible D gene (5 bases). The germline V gene encodes CDR1 SGHAT and CDR2 FQNNGV. The V and J ends lost 5 bases and 7 bases respectively, with 11 bases between them. This CDR3 is built from 12 residues. The CDR3: CASSPSAGTQYF. CDR3 nucleotide sequence: TGTGCCAGCAGCCCTTCGGCGGGGACCCAGTACTTC.

This clonotype was seen only a few times. The chain is built from TRBV28 and TRBJ2-7; D gene unclear. CDR3 size: 12 residues. Trimming cost V 6 bases and J 0 bases, with 6 bases left between them. Looked up from germline, CDR1 is MDHEN and CDR2 is SYDVKM. The CDR3 DNA sequence: TGTGCCAGCAGAGAAAACTCCTACGAGCAGTACTTC. As protein: CASRENSYEQYF.

The chain joins TRBV5-6 to TRBJ2-3; D may be TRBD1 (6 bases). The CDR3 is 15 amino acids. The germline V gene encodes CDR1 SGHDT and CDR2 YYEEEE. The V end lost 7 bases, the J end lost 3 bases, and 18 bases lay between the germline ends. The CDR3 region has the DNA TGTGCCAGCGACATCCTCAGGGGAGTAACAGATACGCAGTATTTT. Protein product: CASDILRGVTDTQYF.

This clonotype was picked up many times. This sequence joins TRBV29-1 and TRBJ2-1; D is possibly TRBD1 or TRBD2 (7 bases each). The V gene lost 6 bases and the J gene lost 8 bases, with 17 bases spanning the gap. Germline V CDR1 and CDR2: SQVTM, ANQGSEA. There are 13 residues in the CDR3. In DNA, the CDR3 is TGCAGCGTCTGGGGGCAGGGGGGGGATGAGCAGTTCTTC. Protein product: CSVWGQGGDEQFF.

There are a few counts of this clonotype. The J gene is TRBJ1-1, the V gene TRBV18, with 7 bases aligning to TRBD1. The junction had 9 bases not matched to a gene; V was cut back by 0 bases and J by 5 bases. Germline assignment: CDR1 KGHSH and CDR2 LQKENI. CDR3 length: 16 residues. The CDR3 sequence: CASSPPVSGGLTEAFF. CDR3 bases: TGTGCCAGCTCACCACCGGTTTCAGGGGGTTTGACTGAAGCTTTCTTT.

The chain recombines TRBV5-1 with TRBJ1-4; D remains unclear. V lost 0 bases to trimming and J lost 9 bases, with 12 bases between them. CDR3 size: 14 residues. Germline V CDR1 and CDR2: SGHRS, YFSETQ. CDR3 protein: CASSLGTERQKLFF. CDR3 nucleotides: TGCGCCAGCAGCTTGGGCACAGAAAGGCAAAAACTGTTTTTT. The full variable domain, completed using reference TRBV5-1 and TRBJ1-4, is KAGVTQTPRYLIKTRGQQVTLSCSPISGHRSVSWYQQTPGQGLQFLFEYFSETQRNKGNFPGRFSGRQFSNSRSEMNVSTLELGDSALYLCASSLGTERQKLFFGSGTQLSVL.

The genes are TRBV4-1 and TRBJ1-4; D possibly corresponds to TRBD1 (5 bases). Looked up from germline, CDR1 is MGHRA and CDR2 is YSYEKL. Trimming pared 2 bases from V and 10 bases from J, leaving 23 bases between. This CDR3 contains 17 residues. The CDR3 DNA follows: TGCGCCAGCAGCCAACCAACTCCCAGGGAGCGGGGTGGAAAACTGTTTTTT. This translates into CASSQPTPRERGGKLFF.

The chain carries TRBV29-1 and TRBJ2-7, with D perhaps TRBD2 (5 bases). Germline V gene lookup returns CDR1 SQVTM and CDR2 ANQGSEA. V gave up 7 bases and J gave up 6 bases, with 13 bases separating them. The CDR3 covers 11 residues. CDR3 region: CSGRRGSEQYF. The DNA for the CDR3 is TGCAGCGGCAGACGAGGGAGCGAGCAGTACTTC.

This clonotype was counted many times. This rearrangement joins TRBV18 to TRBJ1-4, with D tentatively TRBD1 (6 bases). The CDR3 totals 12 residues. Germline CDR1 reads KGHSH; CDR2 reads LQKENI. V was cut by 6 bases and J by 13 bases, with 15 bases left in between. CDR3 DNA: TGTGCCAGCTCCCAGGAGCAGACAGGACTGTTTTTT. Protein: CASSQEQTGLFF.

This clonotype was detected a few times. V is TRBV3-1 and J is TRBJ2-3, with 10 bases that match TRBD2. The CDR3 extends over 14 amino acids. The V gene end was trimmed by 2 bases and the J gene end by 6 bases; junction bases not matched to a gene: 2. Germline CDR1 and CDR2: LGHDT and YNNKEL (reference sequence). The CDR3 bases are TGTGCCAGCAGCCAACTAGCGGGGGTGGATACGCAGTATTTT. Its translation: CASSQLAGVDTQYF.